This paragraph reports one T cell receptor beta chain. CDR3 length: 14 amino acids. Trimming took off 6 bases at V and 2 bases at J, with 12 bases between the two ends. The germline gives CDR1 WNHNN, CDR2 SYGVQD (reference sequence). In the authors' workflow: Estimation of nucleated cell counts relied on the amplification of reference gene primers. Sequencing used immunoSEQ multiplex PCR; TCRdb keeps in-frame clones, though not all of them. V, J and clone size are those of that table, while D and trimming were read from the DNA. The repertoire consists of about 58,000 clones, with roughly 84% occurring once and the leading ten covering roughly 10%. This specimen belongs to a study of blood T cell repertoires in COVID-19. Seattle's cohort entered during active infection and was followed longitudinally.

V gene TRBV10-1 combines with J gene TRBJ2-3, with TRBD1 as a possible D gene (6 bases). The sample taken for sequencing was peripheral blood. The TCR comes from a man aged 50-60 years with COVID-19, enrolled during active disease. The CDR3 region is CASSRGPLTDTQYF. CDR3 coding DNA: TGCGCCAGCAGCAGGGGTCCCCTCACAGATACGCAGTATTTT.